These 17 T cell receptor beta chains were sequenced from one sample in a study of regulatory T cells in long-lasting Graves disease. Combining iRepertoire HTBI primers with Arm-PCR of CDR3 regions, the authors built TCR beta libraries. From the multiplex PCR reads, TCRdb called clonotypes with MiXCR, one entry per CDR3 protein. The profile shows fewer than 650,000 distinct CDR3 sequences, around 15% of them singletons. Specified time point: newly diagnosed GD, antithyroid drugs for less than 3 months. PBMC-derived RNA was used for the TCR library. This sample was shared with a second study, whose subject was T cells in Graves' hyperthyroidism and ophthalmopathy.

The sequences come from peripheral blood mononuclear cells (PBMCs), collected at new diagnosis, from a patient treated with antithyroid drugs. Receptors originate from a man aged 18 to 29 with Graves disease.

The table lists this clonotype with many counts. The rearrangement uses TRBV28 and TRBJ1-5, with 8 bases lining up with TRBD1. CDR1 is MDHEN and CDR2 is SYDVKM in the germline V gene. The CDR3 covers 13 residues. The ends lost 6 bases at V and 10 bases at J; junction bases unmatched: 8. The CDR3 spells CASRRDRPAPQHF. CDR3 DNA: TGTGCCAGCAGGAGGGACAGGCCAGCCCCCCAGCATTTT.

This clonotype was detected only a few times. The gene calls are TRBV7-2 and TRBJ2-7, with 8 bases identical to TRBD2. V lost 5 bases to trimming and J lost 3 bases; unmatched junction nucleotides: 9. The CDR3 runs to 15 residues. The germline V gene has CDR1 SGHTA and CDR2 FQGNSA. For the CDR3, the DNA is TGTGCCAGCAGCCCATGGAGTAGCGGGGACTACGAGCAGTACTTC. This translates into CASSPWSSGDYEQYF.

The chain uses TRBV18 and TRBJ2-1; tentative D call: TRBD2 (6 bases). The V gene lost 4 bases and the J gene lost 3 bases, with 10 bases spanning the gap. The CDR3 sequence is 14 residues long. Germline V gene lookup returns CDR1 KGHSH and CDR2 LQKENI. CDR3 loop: CASSQTSFYNEQFF. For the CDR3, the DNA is TGTGCCAGCTCACAGACTAGTTTCTACAATGAGCAGTTCTTC.

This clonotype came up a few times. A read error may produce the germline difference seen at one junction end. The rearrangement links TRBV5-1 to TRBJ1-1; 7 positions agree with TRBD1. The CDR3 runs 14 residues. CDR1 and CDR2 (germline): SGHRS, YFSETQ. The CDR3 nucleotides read TGCGCCAGCAGCTTCCAGGGGGAGGGCACTGAAGCCTTCTTT. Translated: CASSFQGEGTEAFF.

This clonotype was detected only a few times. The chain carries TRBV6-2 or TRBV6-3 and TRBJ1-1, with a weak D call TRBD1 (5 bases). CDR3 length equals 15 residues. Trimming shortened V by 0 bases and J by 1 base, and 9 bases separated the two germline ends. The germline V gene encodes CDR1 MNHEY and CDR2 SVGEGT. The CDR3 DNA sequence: TGTGCCAGCAGTTACTCAGGGGCGGGGAACACTGAAGCTTTCTTT. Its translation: CASSYSGAGNTEAFF.

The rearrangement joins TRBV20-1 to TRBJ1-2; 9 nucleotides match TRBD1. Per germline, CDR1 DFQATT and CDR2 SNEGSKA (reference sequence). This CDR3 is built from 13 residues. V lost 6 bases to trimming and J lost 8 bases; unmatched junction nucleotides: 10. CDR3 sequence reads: CSATTQGAGGYTF. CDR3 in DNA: TGCAGTGCAACGACACAGGGGGCGGGCGGCTACACCTTC.

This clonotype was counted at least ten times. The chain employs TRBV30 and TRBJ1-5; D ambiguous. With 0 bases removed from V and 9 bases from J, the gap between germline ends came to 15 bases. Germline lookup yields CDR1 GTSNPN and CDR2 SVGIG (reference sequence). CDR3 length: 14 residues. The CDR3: CAWSVQTTFSPQHF. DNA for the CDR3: TGTGCCTGGAGTGTCCAAACGACTTTCTCGCCCCAGCATTTT.

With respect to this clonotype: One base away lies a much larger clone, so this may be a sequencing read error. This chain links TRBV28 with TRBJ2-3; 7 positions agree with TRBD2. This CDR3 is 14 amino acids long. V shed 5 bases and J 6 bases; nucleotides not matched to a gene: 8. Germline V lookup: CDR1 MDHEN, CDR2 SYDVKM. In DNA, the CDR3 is TGTGCCAGCAGTCCTGAGACTAGCCTCGATACGCAGTATTTT. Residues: CASSPETSLDTQYF.

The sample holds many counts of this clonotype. CDR3 loop: CSASSSFPSYEQYF. DNA for the CDR3: TGCAGTGCTAGCTCCAGTTTCCCCTCCTACGAGCAGTACTTC. The chain couples TRBV20-1 to TRBJ2-7; D is uncertain. Germline values: CDR1 DFQATT, CDR2 SNEGSKA (reference sequence). V was clipped by 3 bases and J by 0 bases, with 12 bases between them. The CDR3 has 14 amino acids.

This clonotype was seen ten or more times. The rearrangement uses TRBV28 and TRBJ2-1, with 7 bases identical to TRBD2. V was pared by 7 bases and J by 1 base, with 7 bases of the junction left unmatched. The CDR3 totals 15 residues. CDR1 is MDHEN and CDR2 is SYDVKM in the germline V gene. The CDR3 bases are TGTGCCAGCAAGGGCGGGAGTGGGTCCTACAATGAGCAGTTCTTC. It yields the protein CASKGGSGSYNEQFF.

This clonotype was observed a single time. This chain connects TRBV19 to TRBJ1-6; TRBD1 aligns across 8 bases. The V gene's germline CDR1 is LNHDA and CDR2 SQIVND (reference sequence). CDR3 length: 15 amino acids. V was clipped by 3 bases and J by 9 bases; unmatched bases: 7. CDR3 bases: TGTGCCAGTAGTATGCAGGGGGCGTCTAGTTCACCCCTCCACTTT. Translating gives CASSMQGASSSPLHF.

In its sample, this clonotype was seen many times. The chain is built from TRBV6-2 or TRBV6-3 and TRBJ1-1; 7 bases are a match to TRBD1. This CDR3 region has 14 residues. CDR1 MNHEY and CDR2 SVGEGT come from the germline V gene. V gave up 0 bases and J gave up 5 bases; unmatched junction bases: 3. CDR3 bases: TGTGCCAGCAGTTACTCGACAGGGCCAACTGAAGCTTTCTTT. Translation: CASSYSTGPTEAFF.

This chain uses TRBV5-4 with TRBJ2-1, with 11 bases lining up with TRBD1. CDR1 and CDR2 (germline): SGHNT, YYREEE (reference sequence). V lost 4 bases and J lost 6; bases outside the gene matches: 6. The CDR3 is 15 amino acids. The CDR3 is CASSAPGTGGNEQFF. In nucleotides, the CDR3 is TGTGCCAGCAGCGCACCCGGGACAGGGGGCAATGAGCAGTTCTTC.

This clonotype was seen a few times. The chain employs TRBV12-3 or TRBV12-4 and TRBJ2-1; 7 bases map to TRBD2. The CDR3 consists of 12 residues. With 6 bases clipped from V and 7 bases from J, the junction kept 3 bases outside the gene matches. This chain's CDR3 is CASSKLANEQFF. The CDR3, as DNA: TGTGCCAGCAGCAAACTAGCGAATGAGCAGTTCTTC.

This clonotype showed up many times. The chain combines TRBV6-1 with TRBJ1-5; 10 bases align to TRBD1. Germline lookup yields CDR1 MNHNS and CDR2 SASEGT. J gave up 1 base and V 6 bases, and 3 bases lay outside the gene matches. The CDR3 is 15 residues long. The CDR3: CASSRDRGSNQPQHF. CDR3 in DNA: TGTGCCAGCAGCCGGGACAGGGGAAGCAATCAGCCCCAGCATTTT.

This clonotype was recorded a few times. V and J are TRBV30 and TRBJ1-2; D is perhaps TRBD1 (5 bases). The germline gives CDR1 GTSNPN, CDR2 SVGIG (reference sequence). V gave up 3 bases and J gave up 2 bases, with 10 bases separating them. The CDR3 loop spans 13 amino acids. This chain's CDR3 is CAWSWGLNYGYTF. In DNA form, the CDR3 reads TGTGCCTGGAGCTGGGGGTTGAACTATGGCTACACCTTC.

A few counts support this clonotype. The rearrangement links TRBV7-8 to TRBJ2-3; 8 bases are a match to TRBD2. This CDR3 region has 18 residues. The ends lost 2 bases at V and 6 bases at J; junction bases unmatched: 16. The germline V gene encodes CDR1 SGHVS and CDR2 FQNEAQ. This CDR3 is CASSLMPPSGRTIDTQYF. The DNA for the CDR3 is TGTGCCAGCAGCTTAATGCCCCCCAGCGGGAGAACCATTGATACGCAGTATTTT.